This T cell receptor beta chain was identified in a study of T cell changes during pregnancy in multiple sclerosis. J lost 2 bases, V lost 4 bases, and 7 bases had no gene match. Germline CDR1 is SGHRS and CDR2 is YFSETQ. The CDR3 sequence is 15 residues long. The repertoire was sequenced with immunoSEQ multiplex PCR; TCRdb's copy has only in-frame clones and lacks some. The table shows about 79,000 clones, with about 94% occurring only once. The source material was peripheral blood, sampled in the second trimester of pregnancy. The chain joins TRBV5-1 to TRBJ2-3; 7 bases align to TRBD2. The TCR comes from a female donor in good health, enrolled as a control in a pregnancy study. The CDR3: CASSPTRGITDTQYF. The CDR3 DNA follows: TGCGCCAGCAGCCCCACGCGGGGGATCACAGATACGCAGTATTTT.